The rows below give T cell receptor beta chains drawn from one sample of a study of T cell responses to AZD1222 COVID-19 vaccine. Profiling relied on immunoSEQ multiplex PCR, and the TCRdb table lists in-frame clones only, not all of them. The sample yields about 180,000 clones, around 88% seen once. This material consisted of peripheral blood, taken on day 0 of AZD1222 vaccination. These receptors all come from an adult in good health. Each CDR3 is given with its conserved first and last residue. The D gene is left open where the match is weak. Some rows have no size entry. The others give once, few or many, or a class for an expanded clone.

CDR3nt	CDR3aa	abundance	d_gene	v_gene	j_gene
TGTGCCAGCAGCATTAGCGGGGTAACATACGAGCAGTACTTC	CASSISGVTYEQYF	NA	TRBD2	TRBV5-6	TRBJ2-7
TGTGCCAGCAGCCTGCCCTATGGATCTAATGAAAAACTGTTTTTT	CASSLPYGSNEKLFF	NA	NA	TRBV28	TRBJ1-4
TGTGCCAGCAGCTTAGTGGGGGTCGAGCAGTACTTC	CASSLVGVEQYF	once	NA	TRBV7-8	TRBJ2-7
TGTGCCAGCAGTGCCCCGGGACGGAACTACGAGCAGTACTTC	CASSAPGRNYEQYF	NA	NA	TRBV27	TRBJ2-7
TGTGCCAGCACCGACTTGGGGGGTGACTATGGCTACACCTTC	CASTDLGGDYGYTF	NA	NA	TRBV6-5	TRBJ1-2
TGTGCCTGGACAGGGACTAACTATGGCTACACCTTC	CAWTGTNYGYTF	once	NA	TRBV30	TRBJ1-2
TGTGCCAGCAGCTTAGGAGGGAGGGTCTACGAGCAGTACTTC	CASSLGGRVYEQYF	NA	TRBD2	TRBV11-2	TRBJ2-7
TGTGCCAGCAGTAAAGACAGTGCCTACGAGCAGTACTTC	CASSKDSAYEQYF	NA	NA	TRBV6-2/TRBV6-3	TRBJ2-7
TGTGCCACGGGGGGGCCCACAACAGCTTTCTTT	CATGGPTTAFF	NA	NA	TRBV12-3/TRBV12-4	TRBJ1-1
TGTGCCAGCAGCCTGGGACAGCTTAGCAATCAGCCCCAGCATTTT	CASSLGQLSNQPQHF	NA	TRBD1	TRBV5-6	TRBJ1-5
TGTGCCAGCAGTTTAGTAGCGGGGGGGTACGAGCAGTACTTC	CASSLVAGGYEQYF	NA	TRBD2	TRBV28	TRBJ2-7
TGTGCCAGCAAGACGGGACAGGGAGCCTACAATGAGCAGTTCTTC	CASKTGQGAYNEQFF	NA	TRBD1	TRBV3-1/TRBV3-2	TRBJ2-1
TGTGCCAGCAGTGAGGCCCTCGCGGGTTTAGCTGAAGCTTTCTTT	CASSEALAGLAEAFF	NA	NA	TRBV6-1	TRBJ1-1
TGCGCCAGCAGCTTGGTGGCGGGGGGGCCCTACGAGCAGTACTTC	CASSLVAGGPYEQYF	NA	TRBD2	TRBV5-1	TRBJ2-7
TGCGCCAGCAGCTTGGGGGATCGGTTCTCTAACTATGGCTACACCTTC	CASSLGDRFSNYGYTF	NA	NA	TRBV5-1	TRBJ1-2
TGTGCCAGCAGCTTAGGGGAGCGTCAGCCCCAGCATTTT	CASSLGERQPQHF	NA	NA	TRBV11-2	TRBJ1-5
TGTGCCTGGACCGCCGATTTCAGGGATTCACCCCTCCACTTT	CAWTADFRDSPLHF	once	NA	TRBV30	TRBJ1-6
TGTGCCAGCAGCCGGCATGGCGCAGATACGCAGTATTTT	CASSRHGADTQYF	NA	NA	TRBV3-1/TRBV3-2	TRBJ2-3
TGTGCCAGCAGTTACGGCGGGAGAGGAGAGACCCAGTACTTC	CASSYGGRGETQYF	NA	TRBD2	TRBV27	TRBJ2-5
TGTGCCTCCGGCCCCCTCTCCTATGGCTACACCTTC	CASGPLSYGYTF	NA	NA	TRBV30	TRBJ1-2
TGTGCCAGCAGCGCGACTAGCGGGACAACAGATACGCAGTATTTT	CASSATSGTTDTQYF	NA	TRBD2	TRBV9	TRBJ2-3
TGTGCCACCAGTGACCACAGGGGGGTCGGCTACACCTTC	CATSDHRGVGYTF	once	TRBD1	TRBV24-1	TRBJ1-2
TGCGCCAGCATCGGAACAGGGTCAGATGAAGCTTTCTTT	CASIGTGSDEAFF	NA	NA	TRBV10-2	TRBJ1-1
TGTGCCAGCAGCCCGGGACCGTTCAACACTGAAGCTTTCTTT	CASSPGPFNTEAFF	NA	NA	TRBV6-5	TRBJ1-1
TGTGCCAGCTCCCCCGGGGCGGGGGGGGCTTACGAGCAGTACTTC	CASSPGAGGAYEQYF	NA	TRBD2	TRBV18	TRBJ2-7
TGTGCCAGCAGCCAAATGAGGAACACTGAAGCTTTCTTT	CASSQMRNTEAFF	NA	NA	TRBV3-1/TRBV3-2	TRBJ1-1
TGTGCCAGCAATCGGGGAGGATCGTATGGCTACACCTTC	CASNRGGSYGYTF	NA	NA	TRBV7-9	TRBJ1-2
TGTGCCAGCAGCCCCACCGAAGGGATCCATGGCTACACCTTC	CASSPTEGIHGYTF	NA	NA	TRBV9	TRBJ1-2
TGTGCCAGCAGCTTAAGGAACACCTACGAGCAGTACTTC	CASSLRNTYEQYF	NA	NA	TRBV11-2	TRBJ2-7
TGTGCCAGTAGTTTCACTACTACAAGTTTATCGTACGAGCAGTACTTC	CASSFTTTSLSYEQYF	NA	NA	TRBV19	TRBJ2-7
TGTGCCTGGAGTGTACTGGGCGGGAAGCCAGATACGCAGTATTTT	CAWSVLGGKPDTQYF	NA	NA	TRBV30	TRBJ2-3
TGTGCCAGCAGCAGCGGGAGGGAGGCCTACGAGCAGTACTTC	CASSSGREAYEQYF	NA	TRBD2	TRBV11-2	TRBJ2-7
TGTGCCAGCAGTAGGACAGGGACTACCTACGAGCAGTACTTC	CASSRTGTTYEQYF	NA	NA	TRBV5-6	TRBJ2-7